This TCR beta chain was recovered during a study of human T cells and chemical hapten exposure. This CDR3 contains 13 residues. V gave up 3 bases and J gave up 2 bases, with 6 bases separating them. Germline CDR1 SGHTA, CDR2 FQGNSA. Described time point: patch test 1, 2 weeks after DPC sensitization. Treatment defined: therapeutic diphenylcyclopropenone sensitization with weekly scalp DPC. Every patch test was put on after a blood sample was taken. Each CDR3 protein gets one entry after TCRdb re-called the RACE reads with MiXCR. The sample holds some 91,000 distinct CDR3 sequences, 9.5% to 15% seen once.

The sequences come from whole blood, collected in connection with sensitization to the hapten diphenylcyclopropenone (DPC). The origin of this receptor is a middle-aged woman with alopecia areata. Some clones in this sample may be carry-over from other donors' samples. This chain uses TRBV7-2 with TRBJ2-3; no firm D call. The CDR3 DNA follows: TGTGCCAGCAGCTTTACTTTCACAGATACGCAGTATTTT. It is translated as CASSFTFTDTQYF.